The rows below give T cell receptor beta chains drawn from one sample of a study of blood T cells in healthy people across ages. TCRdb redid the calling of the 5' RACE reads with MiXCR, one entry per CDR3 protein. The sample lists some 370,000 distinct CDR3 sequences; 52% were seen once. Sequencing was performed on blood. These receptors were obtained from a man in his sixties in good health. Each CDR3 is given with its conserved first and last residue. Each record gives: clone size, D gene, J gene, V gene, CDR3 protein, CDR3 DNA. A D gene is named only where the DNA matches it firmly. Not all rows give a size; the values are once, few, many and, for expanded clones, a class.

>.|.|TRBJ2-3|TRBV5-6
CASSVGMTDTQYF
TGTGCCAGCAGCGTGGGGATGACAGATACGCAGTATTTT
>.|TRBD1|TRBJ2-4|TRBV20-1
CSARNPTGGRYIQYF
TGCAGTGCGCGGAACCCGACAGGGGGGCGTTACATTCAGTACTTC
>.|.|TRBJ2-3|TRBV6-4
CASRERASTDTQYF
TGTGCCAGCAGGGAGCGGGCTAGCACAGATACGCAGTATTTT
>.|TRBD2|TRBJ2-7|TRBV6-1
CASSGLAGGRNEQYF
TGTGCCAGCAGTGGACTAGCGGGGGGGCGGAATGAGCAGTACTTC
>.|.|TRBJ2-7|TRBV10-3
CAISEGASSYEQYF
TGTGCCATCAGTGAGGGGGCCAGCTCCTACGAGCAGTACTTC
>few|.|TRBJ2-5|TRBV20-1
CSASSPQETQYF
TGCAGTGCTAGTAGCCCTCAAGAGACCCAGTACTTC
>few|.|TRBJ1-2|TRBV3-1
CASSQDTGNYGYTF
TGTGCCAGCAGCCAAGATACCGGGAACTATGGCTACACCTTC
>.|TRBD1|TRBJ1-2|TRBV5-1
CASSWSAGGAYGYTF
TGCGCCAGCAGCTGGTCCGCAGGGGGGGCCTATGGCTACACCTTC
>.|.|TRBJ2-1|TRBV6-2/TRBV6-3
CASSYPKGAGGVSNEQFF
TGTGCCAGCAGTTACCCCAAGGGGGCCGGGGGAGTGAGTAATGAGCAGTTCTTC
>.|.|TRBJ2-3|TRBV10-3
CAVSQNSRGANTDTQYF
TGTGCCGTCAGCCAAAACAGCCGGGGGGCGAACACAGATACGCAGTATTTT
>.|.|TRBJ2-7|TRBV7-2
CARTKDFSYEQYF
TGTGCCCGCACCAAGGACTTTTCCTACGAGCAGTACTTC
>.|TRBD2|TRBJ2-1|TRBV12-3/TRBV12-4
CASSPGTSGGDYNEQFF
TGTGCCAGCAGTCCAGGGACTAGCGGGGGGGACTACAATGAGCAGTTCTTC
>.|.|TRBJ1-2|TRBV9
CASSVGVAVANYGYTF
TGTGCCAGCAGCGTAGGTGTGGCCGTAGCTAACTATGGCTACACCTTC
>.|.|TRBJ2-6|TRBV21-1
CASSKGPAGLSGANVLTF
TGTGCCAGCAGCAAAGGTCCTGCAGGCCTCTCTGGGGCCAACGTCCTGACTTTC